The 26 T cell receptor beta chains given below trace back to one sample, sequenced in a study of blood T cell repertoires in COVID-19. Only in-frame clones appear in the TCRdb table, and some are missing; sequencing was by immunoSEQ multiplex PCR. The sample holds around 340,000 clones, 89% seen once. Sequenced material: peripheral blood. Receptor source: a woman aged 60 to 75 with COVID-19, enrolled during active disease.

The V gene is TRBV4-1, the J gene TRBJ2-5, with D unresolved. The V gene lost 0 bases and the J gene lost 5 bases, with 13 bases spanning the gap. CDR1 is MGHRA, CDR2 YSYEKL, per germline. CDR3 length: 15 amino acids. The CDR3 DNA reads TGCGCCAGCAGCCAAGACGGTTCTAGAACCGAGACCCAGTACTTC. This translates into CASSQDGSRTETQYF.

This chain joins TRBV19 and TRBJ1-2; possibly TRBD1 for D (6 bases). The CDR3 runs to 13 residues. Per germline, CDR1 LNHDA and CDR2 SQIVND (reference sequence). V was pared by 4 bases and J by 4 bases, with 10 bases between. In nucleotides, the CDR3 is TGTGCCAGTAGTACAACAGGGATCTATGGCTACACCTTC. Translated, it gives CASSTTGIYGYTF.

The chain recombines TRBV5-5 with TRBJ1-4, with D possibly matching TRBD1 (5 bases). Germline CDR1 SGHKS, CDR2 YYEKEE (reference sequence). CDR3 length: 14 amino acids. V was cut by 4 bases and J by 10 bases, with 17 bases left in between. The CDR3 reads CASSPAGETAKLFF. The DNA of the CDR3 is TGTGCCAGCAGCCCCGCGGGGGAGACGGCAAAACTGTTTTTT.

The J gene is TRBJ1-1, the V gene TRBV3-1 (or the pseudogene TRBV3-2), with a weak D call TRBD1 (5 bases). The CDR3 is 15 residues long. CDR1 and CDR2 from the germline V gene are LGHDT and YNNKEL (reference sequence). Trimming cost V 2 bases and J 4 bases, with 14 bases left between them. The CDR3 sequence is CASSQFGGESTEAFF. CDR3 nucleotide sequence: TGTGCCAGCAGCCAATTCGGGGGTGAAAGCACTGAAGCTTTCTTT.

This clone showed up just a few times. The chain combines TRBV20-1 with TRBJ1-5; D is ambiguous. With 3 bases removed from V and 0 bases from J, the gap between germline ends came to 3 bases. CDR1 is DFQATT, CDR2 SNEGSKA, per germline (reference sequence). The CDR3 spans 12 residues. CDR3 region: CSASYSNQPQHF. The CDR3 coding sequence is TGCAGTGCTAGTTATAGCAATCAGCCCCAGCATTTT.

The rearrangement joins TRBV11-2 to TRBJ2-7; the match to TRBD1 covers 9 bases. This CDR3 is built from 13 residues. The J segment lost 5 bases and the V segment lost 6 bases, leaving 5 bases of the junction unmatched. The germline CDR1 and CDR2 sequences are SGHAT and FQNNGV. The CDR3 DNA follows: TGTGCCAGCAGGGGACAGGGTGCGAACGAGCAGTACTTC. It encodes CASRGQGANEQYF. Looking up the rest from reference TRBV11-2 and TRBJ2-7 gives the full variable domain: EAGVAQSPRYKIIEKRQSVAFWCNPISGHATLYWYQQILGQGPKLLIQFQNNGVVDDSQLPKDRFSAERLKGVDSTLKIQPAKLEDSAVYLCASRGQGANEQYFGPGTRLTVT.

This chain joins TRBV19 and TRBJ2-1; 10 positions agree with TRBD2. The CDR3 covers 16 residues. J was trimmed by 8 bases and V by 3 bases; bases with no gene match: 10. Germline V CDR1 and CDR2: LNHDA, SQIVND (reference sequence). The CDR3 DNA follows: TGTGCCAGTAGTATGATTTGGGCTAGCGGGGGTGATGAGCAGTTCTTC. Encoded protein: CASSMIWASGGDEQFF.

This CDR3 reads CASSLYGQKNYGYTF. The CDR3 coding sequence is TGTGCCAGCAGCTTATATGGACAGAAGAACTATGGCTACACCTTC. This chain uses TRBV7-2 with TRBJ1-2; TRBD1 might be the D (6 bases). The germline V and J ends were trimmed by 2 bases and 2 bases, with 12 bases remaining between them. CDR3 length equals 15 residues. CDR1 and CDR2 from the germline V gene are SGHTA and FQGNSA.

The J gene is TRBJ1-6, the V gene TRBV5-4; perhaps TRBD1 as D (5 bases). CDR3 length: 17 amino acids. V was clipped by 0 bases and J by 0 bases, with 10 bases between them. Germline values: CDR1 SGHNT, CDR2 YYREEE (reference sequence). The CDR3 bases are TGTGCCAGCAGCTTGGGGGACGGGAGCTCCTATAATTCACCCCTCCACTTT. This encodes CASSLGDGSSYNSPLHF.

The V gene is TRBV29-1, the J gene TRBJ2-7; 8 nucleotides line up with TRBD1. The CDR3 consists of 13 residues. V gave up 3 bases and J gave up 6 bases; unmatched junction bases: 7. Germline V gene lookup returns CDR1 SQVTM and CDR2 ANQGSEA. CDR3 nucleotides: TGCAGCGTTGACCTGGACAGGGTCGGCGAGCAGTACTTC. Amino acid sequence: CSVDLDRVGEQYF.

This chain connects TRBV5-1 to TRBJ2-6; TRBD1 matches 12 bases. The CDR3 is 16 amino acids. Germline V CDR1 and CDR2: SGHRS, YFSETQ. Trimming cost V 7 bases and J 2 bases; bases outside gene matches: 4. The CDR3 spells CASRGQGAAGANVLTF. The CDR3 bases are TGCGCCAGCCGGGGACAGGGGGCGGCTGGGGCCAACGTCCTGACTTTC.

The rearrangement joins TRBV6-5 to TRBJ1-1; a possible D gene is TRBD1 (5 bases). The V end was cut by 8 bases, the J end by 0 bases, with 10 bases between. Germline CDR1 is MNHEY and CDR2 is SVGAGI. The CDR3 runs 13 residues. The CDR3 here is CASAGRMNTEAFF. CDR3 coding DNA: TGTGCCAGCGCGGGACGGATGAACACTGAAGCTTTCTTT.

V and J are TRBV18 and TRBJ1-5; D is possibly TRBD1 (5 bases). The CDR3 covers 16 residues. The V gene's germline CDR1 is KGHSH and CDR2 LQKENI. V dropped 2 bases and J dropped 3 bases, with 14 bases sitting between them. CDR3 in amino acids: CASSPREGRSNQPQHF. CDR3 in DNA: TGTGCCAGCTCACCAAGAGAGGGGAGGTCCAATCAGCCCCAGCATTTT.

This clone was recorded only once. This chain joins TRBV15 and TRBJ1-1; D is unresolved. Trimming left V 2 bases short and J 0 bases short, with 19 bases between. Germline V lookup: CDR1 LNHNV, CDR2 YYDKDF (reference sequence). This CDR3 is 18 amino acids long. The CDR3 region is CATSRSFRSNGLNTEAFF. DNA of the CDR3: TGTGCCACCAGCAGATCATTTCGGAGCAATGGCCTGAACACTGAAGCTTTCTTT.

V usage is TRBV4-2 and J usage is TRBJ2-5, with TRBD1 matching over 7 bases. The CDR3 is 13 amino acids. The V and J ends lost 3 bases and 6 bases, in that order; junction bases with no gene match: 4. Germline V gene sequence: CDR1 LGHNA, CDR2 YNFKEQ. The CDR3 is CASSQAQGKTQYF. CDR3 coding DNA: TGTGCCAGCAGCCAGGCACAGGGGAAGACCCAGTACTTC.

This sequence joins TRBV11-2 and TRBJ2-1, with 7 bases fitting TRBD1. There are 14 residues in the CDR3. Unmatched junction bases numbered 5, after V lost 3 bases and J lost 6 bases. CDR1 and CDR2 from the germline V gene are SGHAT and FQNNGV. This CDR3 is CASSFTGVGNEQFF. In nucleotides, the CDR3 is TGTGCCAGCAGCTTCACAGGGGTTGGCAATGAGCAGTTCTTC.

The chain employs TRBV6-6 and TRBJ1-1; D gene ambiguous. Germline loops: CDR1 MNHNY, CDR2 SVGAGI (reference sequence). Trimming removed 6 bases at V and 3 bases at J, with 17 bases between. CDR3 size: 15 residues. This CDR3 reads CASSYTQADYTEAFF. The DNA of the CDR3 is TGTGCCAGCAGCTACACCCAAGCCGATTACACTGAAGCTTTCTTT.

This clone was observed a single time. This rearrangement joins TRBV28 to TRBJ1-2; D not resolved. CDR1 and CDR2 (germline): MDHEN, SYDVKM. Between the trimmed V and J ends, which lost 5 bases and 4 bases, there was a span of 8 bases. The CDR3 consists of 12 residues. The CDR3 DNA sequence: TGTGCCAGCAGTGGAGGAGTCTATGGCTACACCTTC. Amino acids: CASSGGVYGYTF.

J is TRBJ1-1 and V is TRBV7-9, with 11 bases aligning to TRBD1. J lost 5 bases, V lost 4 bases, and 3 bases had no gene match. Germline lookup yields CDR1 SEHNR and CDR2 FQNEAQ (reference sequence). The CDR3 runs to 14 residues. The CDR3 region is CASSWGTGGTEAFF. The CDR3 DNA sequence: TGTGCCAGCAGCTGGGGGACAGGGGGGACTGAAGCTTTCTTT.

The V and J genes are TRBV12-3 or TRBV12-4 and TRBJ2-5; a weak D match, TRBD2 (6 bases). V was trimmed by 2 bases and J by 3 bases, leaving 7 bases between them. CDR3 length: 13 amino acids. The CDR3 DNA reads TGTGCCAGCAGTTTACGGGGGAAAGAGACCCAGTACTTC. Protein: CASSLRGKETQYF.

Only a few counts were recorded for this clone. V is TRBV7-9 and J is TRBJ2-3; 7 bases agree with TRBD1. Trimming cost V 5 bases and J 2 bases; bases outside gene matches: 13. Germline values: CDR1 SEHNR, CDR2 FQNEAQ (reference sequence). The length of the CDR3 is 17 residues. Here the CDR3 reads CASSPNRQGPNTDTQYF. In DNA, the CDR3 is TGTGCCAGCAGCCCGAACAGACAGGGTCCTAACACAGATACGCAGTATTTT.

The CDR3 reads CASSDGQGNTGELFF. DNA of the CDR3: TGTGCCAGCAGTGACGGTCAGGGGAACACCGGGGAGCTGTTTTTT. The rearrangement links TRBV6-4 to TRBJ2-2; TRBD1 is a possible D gene (5 bases). The length of the CDR3 is 15 residues. The germline gives CDR1 MRHNA, CDR2 SNTAGT. V shed 2 bases and J shed 1 base, with 8 bases lying between them.

CDR3 sequence reads: CATSGPDISYGYTF. The CDR3 DNA reads as TGTGCCACCAGTGGTCCGGACATCTCCTATGGCTACACCTTC. The chain links TRBV24-1 to TRBJ1-2, with a weak D call TRBD1 (5 bases). This CDR3 comprises 14 residues. V was cut by 5 bases and J by 4 bases, with 13 bases left in between. CDR1 and CDR2 (germline): KGHDR, SFDVKD.

The chain carries TRBV7-9 and TRBJ2-3; 9 nucleotides agree with TRBD1. The CDR3 length is 15 residues. The ends lost 6 bases at V and 8 bases at J; junction bases unmatched: 12. Germline CDR1 reads SEHNR; CDR2 reads FQNEAQ (reference sequence). CDR3 nucleotide sequence: TGTGCCAGCAGTTCATCGGGACAGGGTTATGGTACGCAGTATTTT. Its translation: CASSSSGQGYGTQYF.

The V and J genes are TRBV7-3 and TRBJ1-6, with a tentative D call TRBD1 (6 bases). CDR3 size: 14 residues. Trimming removed 1 base from V and 8 bases from J, with 9 bases in between. CDR1 and CDR2 from the germline V gene are SGHTA and FQGTGA. The CDR3 nucleotides are TGTGCCAGCAGCTTAATAGGGGGGGATTCACCCCTCCACTTT. It translates to CASSLIGGDSPLHF.

The J gene is TRBJ1-6, the V gene TRBV9, with TRBD1 as a possible D gene (6 bases). The germline CDR1 and CDR2 sequences are SGDLS and YYNGEE. V dropped 0 bases and J dropped 7 bases, with 11 bases sitting between them. CDR3 length equals 15 residues. The CDR3 here is CASSVVGQQNSPLHF. The DNA for the CDR3 is TGTGCCAGCAGCGTAGTCGGACAGCAAAATTCACCCCTCCACTTT.